This record concerns one TCR beta chain sequence. What this receptor recognizes is not known. No base quality values were provided; no much bigger clone lies one nucleotide off. This specimen comes from a study of blood T cell repertoires in COVID-19 (dated by TCRdb to about 2020). Concerning the study at large: The collaborator samples originated in the United States, Italy and Spain and spanned the acute and convalescent phases of COVID-19. The repertoires were made available in a free public database intended to serve as a resource for research on the immune response to SARS-CoV-2. The prospective study material was composed of cDNA or gDNA derived from T cells, B-cell-depleted T cells, or PBMCs. HLA class I and class II types, where available, came from metadata supplied by the sample provider rather than from assay-based typing. The dataset comprised deeply sampled blood TCRbeta repertoires from subjects exposed to, actively infected with, or recovered from COVID-19. Samples came from the ongoing ImmuneRACE study (first 160 participants) plus 1,254 subjects from 6 global collaborators. The sample metadata nearly always contained a de-identified subject ID, COVID-19 status, age in years and sex. Here is what the overall study found, with its caveats: The quantity of clinical and demographic metadata differed by source and by participant and was supplied without curation.

The immunoSEQ Assay, a bias-controlled multiplex PCR, was used to amplify TCRbeta CDR3 regions from genomic DNA. In the authors' own workflow: The number of nucleated cells in each sample was estimated from the amplification of reference gene primers within the assay. Sequence reads were collapsed and filtered to measure the absolute abundance of every unique TCRbeta CDR3 rearrangement. For each sample, productive Simpson clonality was calculated by taking the square root of Simpson's diversity index across productive rearrangements. What TCRdb holds here is the immuneACCESS table cut down to in-frame rearrangements. Part of the clones is not present; checked against another copy, under half of the missing clones reflect an unresolved V gene, and the others are unexplained. V and J calls and clone size come straight from that table; D and trimming were deduced from the DNA. The sample contains hundreds of thousands of clones, about 94% of them found a single time. The ten largest account for around 0.84% of the sample.

Cut back by 2 bases and 2 bases, the V and J ends lie 17 bases apart. Taken from the germline V gene (reference sequence), the CDR1 and CDR2 loops are SGHNT and YYREEE. The CDR3 has 16 amino acids, counting the end cysteine and phenylalanine. Only the CDR3 DNA is retained, 48 bases long and in frame from the first base. At one collaborating source in Seattle, patients were enrolled during active infection and were followed longitudinally through the course of disease. Whole blood was collected in K2EDTA tubes by collaborating institutions according to the institutions' own protocols. For TCRbeta analysis, collaborators shipped samples in one of three forms: frozen whole blood, isolated PBMCs, or DNA extracted from either of those sample types.

The sequence joins TRBV5-4 to TRBJ2-7, with TRBD2 tentatively as D gene (6 bases match). This TCR was recovered from a man aged 55-75 years with COVID-19, enrolled during active disease. The sequencing input was peripheral blood. The CDR3 sequence is CASSFQYAGLAYEQYF. The DNA sequence follows: TGTGCCAGCAGCTTTCAGTACGCGGGACTTGCCTACGAGCAGTACTTC.